Detailed here is one TCR beta chain. The Seattle patients, enrolled during active infection, were followed longitudinally. The data were taken from a study of blood T cell repertoires in COVID-19. Overall study context: The study drew acute and convalescent COVID-19 samples from the United States, Italy and Spain.

Per the original methods: Amplification of reference gene primers provided the estimated nucleated cell counts. This table comes from immunoSEQ multiplex PCR, and its TCRdb copy is limited to in-frame clones, with some not included. V and J calls and clone size are as listed in that table; D and trimming were resolved from the DNA. The sample includes 140,000 or so clones, 88% seen only once; the top ten take roughly 2.5%. Germline V CDR1 and CDR2: SGHDT, YYEEEE. The CDR3 is made up of 13 amino acids. Trimming removed 4 bases from V and 0 bases from J, with 5 bases in between. The J gene is TRBJ1-5, the V gene TRBV5-6; D ambiguous. The sequencing sample was made of peripheral blood. The sequence derives from a human donor with COVID-19, enrolled during active disease. The donor label of this sample is uncertain. CDR3 DNA: TGTGCCAGCAGCCAAAATAGCAATCAGCCCCAGCATTTT. It specifies CASSQNSNQPQHF.